Each of the 30 T cell receptor beta chains below was sequenced from the same sample in a study of cytomegalovirus exposure and HLA in healthy donors. The PCR made use of 60 Vbeta and 13 Jbeta primers. The table came from immunoSEQ multiplex PCR; TCRdb's copy has only in-frame clones and leaves some out. The sample has under 250,000 clones, 81% seen once; the top ten hold under 8%. Sequenced input: PBMCs. These receptors were obtained from a woman aged 55 to 70 in good health and CMV-seropositive.

V gene TRBV4-1 combines with J gene TRBJ2-1; D gene ambiguous. The CDR3 is 14 residues long. Trimming removed 1 base from V and 7 bases from J, with 11 bases in between. Per germline, CDR1 MGHRA and CDR2 YSYEKL. The CDR3 nucleotides read TGCGCCAGCAGCCAAGTTGGAGCAAGTAATGAGCAGTTCTTC. This codes for CASSQVGASNEQFF.

A word on this clone: One end of the junction does not line up with germline, which may come from a read error. The chain carries TRBV5-1 and TRBJ2-1; no definite D call. Germline CDR1 SGHRS, CDR2 YFSETQ. The CDR3 loop spans 14 amino acids. The CDR3 DNA is TGCGCCAGCAGCTTGGCCGCGCCCTACGATGAGCAGTTCTTC. Encoded protein: CASSLAAPYDEQFF.

V usage is TRBV18 and J usage is TRBJ2-7, with 7 bases fitting TRBD2. This CDR3 spans 15 amino acids. Losses at the gene ends were 2 bases for V and 5 bases for J; bases not matched to a gene: 9. Germline lookup yields CDR1 KGHSH and CDR2 LQKENI. The CDR3 nucleotides read TGTGCCAGCTCACCAGGGCGGGAGATCCCCGACGAGCAGTACTTC. Its translation: CASSPGREIPDEQYF.

The chain uses TRBV25-1 and TRBJ1-2, with 7 bases matching TRBD1. Trimming removed 2 bases from V and 6 bases from J; junction bases left unmatched: 12. Germline assignment: CDR1 MGHDK and CDR2 SYGVNS. The CDR3 is 16 amino acids. CDR3 sequence: CASSEPGQEGLHGYTF. The CDR3 DNA is TGTGCCAGCAGTGAACCCGGACAGGAGGGGTTGCATGGCTACACCTTC.

The chain uses TRBV6-5 and TRBJ2-7; 8 bases align to TRBD1. The germline gives CDR1 MNHEY, CDR2 SVGAGI. The CDR3 extends over 14 amino acids. V was clipped by 5 bases and J by 3 bases; unmatched bases: 6. The CDR3 loop is CASSLDRVHYEQYF. Written as DNA, the CDR3 is TGTGCCAGCAGTCTGGACAGGGTCCACTACGAGCAGTACTTC.

This clone was found many times. The chain couples TRBV5-6 to TRBJ2-5; D is perhaps TRBD1 (5 bases). CDR1 SGHDT and CDR2 YYEEEE come from the germline V gene. The CDR3 has 15 residues. Trimming took off 0 bases at V and 5 bases at J, with 14 bases between the two ends. The CDR3 loop reads CASSLGATTGETQYF. CDR3 nucleotide sequence: TGTGCCAGCAGCTTGGGGGCTACTACAGGCGAGACCCAGTACTTC.

In regard to this clone: No DNA is shown, since the ends of the CDR3 on it are uncertain; the CDR3 is the one TCRdb lists. The rearrangement joins TRBV19 to TRBJ1-5. Ends included, the CDR3 has 14 residues. Germline V gives CDR1 LNHDA, CDR2 SQIVND (reference sequence). The CDR3 spells CASSISGPGGPQHF.

This CDR3 is CASSDRGRGSNQPQHF. DNA for the CDR3: TGTGCCAGCAGCGACAGGGGGCGAGGTAGCAATCAGCCCCAGCATTTT. This chain links TRBV28 with TRBJ1-5, with 10 bases identical to TRBD1. The CDR3 is 16 amino acids. Germline CDR1 MDHEN, CDR2 SYDVKM. J lost 0 bases, V lost 6 bases, and 5 bases had no gene match.

The V call is TRBV6-5, the J call TRBJ1-1; no reliable D call. This CDR3 comprises 14 residues. V gave up 2 bases and J gave up 2 bases, with 9 bases separating them. Germline CDR1 MNHEY, CDR2 SVGAGI. DNA of the CDR3: TGTGCCAGCAGTTACACACCAGGAAACACTGAAGCTTTCTTT. Residues: CASSYTPGNTEAFF.

The genes are TRBV2 and TRBJ1-2; tentative D call: TRBD1 (6 bases). The V end was cut by 8 bases, the J end by 1 base, with 14 bases between. From germline, CDR1 is SNHLY and CDR2 FYNNEI. The CDR3 extends over 14 amino acids. The CDR3 loop reads CASLRDNINYGYTF. The DNA for the CDR3 is TGTGCCAGCCTCCGGGACAACATTAACTATGGCTACACCTTC.

V usage is TRBV15 and J usage is TRBJ2-7; 10 bases fit TRBD2. CDR3 length: 16 residues. The V and J ends lost 1 base and 2 bases, in that order; junction bases with no gene match: 5. CDR1 and CDR2 from the germline V gene are LNHNV and YYDKDF (reference sequence). In DNA, the CDR3 is TGTGCCACCAGCAGAGCCTCCGGGACTAGCGCCTACGAGCAGTACTTC. Protein product: CATSRASGTSAYEQYF. Looking up the rest from reference TRBV15 and TRBJ2-7 gives the full variable domain: DAMVIQNPRYQVTQFGKPVTLSCSQTLNHNVMYWYQQKSSQAPKLLFHYYDKDFNNEADTPDNFQSRRPNTSFCFLDIRSPGLGDTAMYLCATSRASGTSAYEQYFGPGTRLTVT.

This clone was counted once. The chain recombines TRBV10-1 with TRBJ2-2; the D gene is possibly TRBD2 (5 bases). The CDR3 is 15 residues long. Between the trimmed V and J ends, which lost 5 bases and 3 bases, there was a span of 13 bases. The germline CDR1 and CDR2 sequences are WNHNN and SYGVQD (reference sequence). CDR3 sequence reads: CASSRGGGDTGELFF. The CDR3 region has the DNA TGCGCCAGCAGTCGAGGAGGAGGTGACACCGGGGAGCTGTTTTTT.

This sequence joins TRBV7-3 and TRBJ1-1; maybe TRBD1 (6 bases). Looked up from germline, CDR1 is SGHTA and CDR2 is FQGTGA. The length of the CDR3 is 13 residues. The germline V and J ends were trimmed by 5 bases and 7 bases, with 14 bases remaining between them. The CDR3 DNA follows: TGTGCCAGCAGCCCCCAGGGGAACCTTGAAGCTTTCTTT. This encodes CASSPQGNLEAFF.

This rearrangement joins TRBV6-5 to TRBJ1-2, with 11 bases matching TRBD1. The germline V gene encodes CDR1 MNHEY and CDR2 SVGAGI. The CDR3 loop spans 15 amino acids. The V gene end was trimmed by 5 bases and the J gene end by 7 bases; junction bases not matched to a gene: 9. CDR3 loop: CASSRPGQGVFGYTF. In DNA form, the CDR3 reads TGTGCCAGCAGTCGACCGGGACAGGGGGTTTTTGGCTACACCTTC.

This chain links TRBV6-5 with TRBJ2-3; TRBD2 matches 12 bases. The CDR3 consists of 13 residues. J gave up 5 bases and V 8 bases, and 2 bases lay outside the gene matches. The V gene's germline CDR1 is MNHEY and CDR2 SVGAGI. The CDR3 protein is CASSGLAGDTQYF. In DNA, the CDR3 is TGTGCCAGCTCGGGACTAGCGGGAGATACGCAGTATTTT.

This clone was counted a few times. This rearrangement joins TRBV28 to TRBJ1-4, with D possibly TRBD1 on 6 matching bases. The CDR3 runs 15 residues. V was shortened by 5 bases and J by 4 bases, with 14 bases between the two germline ends. CDR1 is MDHEN, CDR2 SYDVKM, per germline. The CDR3 reads CASSPAGTLNEKLFF. The CDR3 nucleotides read TGTGCCAGCAGTCCCGCCGGGACACTTAATGAAAAACTGTTTTTT.

The gene calls are TRBV7-9 and TRBJ1-1; D is possibly TRBD1 (5 bases). With 5 bases removed from V and 5 bases from J, the gap between germline ends came to 9 bases. This CDR3 contains 12 residues. Germline lookup yields CDR1 SEHNR and CDR2 FQNEAQ (reference sequence). The CDR3 bases are TGTGCCAGCAGCCCGCGACAGACTGAAGCTTTCTTT. Its translation is CASSPRQTEAFF.

This chain connects TRBV7-2 to TRBJ2-3; no clear D gene. CDR1 is SGHTA, CDR2 FQGNSA, per germline. CDR3 length: 12 amino acids. V was shortened by 5 bases and J by 8 bases, with 11 bases between the two germline ends. The CDR3 reads CASSRRGSTQYF. CDR3 DNA: TGTGCCAGCAGCCGCCGTGGCTCTACGCAGTATTTT.

The chain links TRBV13 to TRBJ1-2; 7 nucleotides align to TRBD1. CDR1 is PRHDT and CDR2 is FYEKMQ in the germline V gene (reference sequence). J gave up 2 bases and V 5 bases, and 11 bases lay outside the gene matches. This CDR3 has 16 residues. This CDR3 is CASSAGQSPENYGYTF. The CDR3 bases are TGTGCCAGCAGCGCGGGACAGAGCCCCGAAAACTATGGCTACACCTTC.

The gene calls are TRBV27 and TRBJ2-1; 7 bases agree with TRBD2. J was trimmed by 5 bases and V by 8 bases; bases with no gene match: 9. The CDR3 consists of 14 residues. The germline gives CDR1 MNHEY, CDR2 SMNVEV (reference sequence). The CDR3 sequence: CASCSGGWHNEQFF. In DNA form, the CDR3 reads TGTGCCAGCTGCTCGGGGGGATGGCACAATGAGCAGTTCTTC.

This chain uses TRBV9 with TRBJ2-1, with D possibly matching TRBD2 (5 bases). Germline CDR1 reads SGDLS; CDR2 reads YYNGEE. The CDR3 is 15 amino acids. With 4 bases removed from V and 2 bases from J, the gap between germline ends came to 13 bases. The CDR3 sequence is CASSPVGGPYNEQFF. CDR3 DNA: TGTGCCAGCAGCCCAGTCGGAGGACCCTACAATGAGCAGTTCTTC.

The V gene is TRBV4-1, the J gene TRBJ2-2; 7 bases fit TRBD2. The CDR3 has 15 residues. Unmatched junction bases numbered 4, after V lost 2 bases and J lost 4 bases. Germline lookup yields CDR1 MGHRA and CDR2 YSYEKL. CDR3 bases: TGCGCCAGCAGCCAACAAGGGGAGGGCACCGGGGAGCTGTTTTTT. Translated, it gives CASSQQGEGTGELFF.

The chain links TRBV6-5 to TRBJ1-6; D is unclear. In germline, CDR1 is MNHEY, CDR2 SVGAGI. The CDR3 runs to 16 residues. V shed 2 bases and J shed 0 bases, with 8 bases lying between them. CDR3 region: CASSYSLSSYNSPLHF. CDR3 coding DNA: TGTGCCAGCAGTTACAGCCTGAGCTCCTATAATTCACCCCTCCACTTT.

The V call is TRBV19, the J call TRBJ2-3, with D perhaps matching TRBD2 (6 bases). The germline V gene has CDR1 LNHDA and CDR2 SQIVND (reference sequence). Between the trimmed V and J ends, which lost 6 bases and 1 base, there was a span of 11 bases. This CDR3 contains 14 residues. CDR3 coding DNA: TGTGCCAGTAGGGCCGGAGGGCGCACAGATACGCAGTATTTT. Its translation: CASRAGGRTDTQYF.

The chain carries TRBV5-1 and TRBJ2-2; 8 bases agree with TRBD1. The V segment lost 1 base and the J segment 7 bases; nucleotides outside the gene matches: 6. This CDR3 contains 15 residues. Germline V gene lookup returns CDR1 SGHRS and CDR2 YFSETQ. CDR3 in amino acids: CASSLWGQDNGELFF. CDR3 nucleotide sequence: TGCGCCAGCAGCTTGTGGGGACAGGATAACGGGGAGCTGTTTTTT. The full variable domain, with the rest looked up from reference TRBV5-1 and TRBJ2-2, is KAGVTQTPRYLIKTRGQQVTLSCSPISGHRSVSWYQQTPGQGLQFLFEYFSETQRNKGNFPGRFSGRQFSNSRSEMNVSTLELGDSALYLCASSLWGQDNGELFFGEGSRLTVL.

The chain joins TRBV27 to TRBJ1-5, with 7 bases lining up with TRBD1. The J segment lost 6 bases and the V segment lost 5 bases, leaving 10 bases of the junction unmatched. This CDR3 spans 15 amino acids. Germline V CDR1 and CDR2: MNHEY, SMNVEV (reference sequence). The CDR3 loop reads CASSATGFGSQPQHF. CDR3 bases: TGTGCCAGCAGTGCGACAGGGTTCGGCAGTCAGCCCCAGCATTTT.

V is TRBV5-4 and J is TRBJ2-7, with D perhaps TRBD2 (7 bases). Looked up from germline, CDR1 is SGHNT and CDR2 is YYREEE (reference sequence). This CDR3 is built from 15 residues. V was trimmed by 5 bases and J by 2 bases, leaving 17 bases between them. CDR3 sequence: CASSYRGASTYEQYF. As DNA, the CDR3 is TGTGCCAGCAGTTACCGGGGGGCCTCCACCTACGAGCAGTACTTC.

This chain connects TRBV5-1 to TRBJ1-4; tentative D call: TRBD1 (5 bases). Germline V gene lookup returns CDR1 SGHRS and CDR2 YFSETQ. V lost 0 bases, J lost 6 bases, and 9 bases lay in between. The CDR3 extends over 14 amino acids. CDR3 residues: CASSLAGLDEKLFF. The CDR3 DNA reads as TGCGCCAGCAGCTTGGCAGGGTTGGATGAAAAACTGTTTTTT. Using reference TRBV5-1 and TRBJ1-4 for the parts outside the CDR3, the full variable domain is KAGVTQTPRYLIKTRGQQVTLSCSPISGHRSVSWYQQTPGQGLQFLFEYFSETQRNKGNFPGRFSGRQFSNSRSEMNVSTLELGDSALYLCASSLAGLDEKLFFGSGTQLSVL.

This clone occurred once. CDR3 sequence (DNA): TGTGCCAGCAGCTTAGACGGGACAGGATTCTACGAGCAGTACTTC. It specifies CASSLDGTGFYEQYF. The V and J genes are TRBV7-2 and TRBJ2-7; 8 bases agree with TRBD1. J lost 3 bases, V lost 1 base, and 5 bases had no gene match. The length of the CDR3 is 15 residues. CDR1 and CDR2 (germline): SGHTA, FQGNSA.

The chain employs TRBV14 and TRBJ1-1; 10 bases line up with TRBD1. J gave up 4 bases and V 4 bases, and 6 bases lay outside the gene matches. Germline lookup yields CDR1 SGHDN and CDR2 FVKESK. This CDR3 region has 15 residues. CDR3 nucleotides: TGTGCCAGCAGCCGCCGGGACAGGGGATCCACTGAAGCTTTCTTT. Residues: CASSRRDRGSTEAFF.